The clone carrying this T cell receptor (beta chain) came up many times. Its cognate antigen is unknown. The data originate from a study of T-cell reconstitution after alpha-beta-depleted transplantation in children. Study conclusions and caveats: Several hundred expanded graft clones reportedly were the source of alpha-beta T cells about two months after transplant.

Preparing the TCRbeta library involved the use of unique molecular identifiers. TCRdb passed the PCR reads through MiXCR, listing each CDR3 protein once. The top ten hold 28% of the sample, which has over 200,000 distinct CDR3 sequences, roughly a tenth seen once. The sequencing used PBMCs, collected before TCRalphabeta/CD19-depleted stem cell transplant. The source is a child younger than two with acute myeloid leukemia, due to receive a stem cell transplant.

The CDR3 is CASSLEAGEWDTQYF. As DNA, the CDR3 is TGCGCCAGCAGCTTGGAGGCGGGAGAGTGGGATACGCAGTATTTT. The J gene is TRBJ2-3, the V gene TRBV5-1; 7 bases fit TRBD2. The CDR3 has 15 amino acids. CDR1 and CDR2 (germline): SGHRS, YFSETQ. J was trimmed by 6 bases and V by 0 bases; bases with no gene match: 7.